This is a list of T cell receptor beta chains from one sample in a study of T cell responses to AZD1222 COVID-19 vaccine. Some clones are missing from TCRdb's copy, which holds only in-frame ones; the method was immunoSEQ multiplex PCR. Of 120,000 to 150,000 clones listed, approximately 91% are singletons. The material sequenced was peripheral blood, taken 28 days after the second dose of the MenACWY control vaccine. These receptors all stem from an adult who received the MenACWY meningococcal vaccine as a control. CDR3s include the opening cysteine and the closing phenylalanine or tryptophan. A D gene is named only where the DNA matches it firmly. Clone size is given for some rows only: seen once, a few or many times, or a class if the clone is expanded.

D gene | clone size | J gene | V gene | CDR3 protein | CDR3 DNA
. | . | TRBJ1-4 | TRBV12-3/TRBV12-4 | CASSLSSNEKLFF | TGTGCCAGCAGTTTGAGTAGCAATGAAAAACTGTTTTTT
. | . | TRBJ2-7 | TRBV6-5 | CASIPKVYEQYF | TGTGCCAGCATTCCTAAGGTTTACGAGCAGTACTTC
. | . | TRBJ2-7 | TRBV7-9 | CASSLEGSGGYEQYF | TGTGCCAGCAGCTTAGAGGGGTCAGGTGGGTACGAGCAGTACTTC
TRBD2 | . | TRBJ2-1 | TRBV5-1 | CASKGTSPSSYNEQFF | TGCGCCAGCAAGGGGACTAGCCCGAGCTCCTACAATGAGCAGTTCTTC
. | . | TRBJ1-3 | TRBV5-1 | CASSLEPYGNTIYF | TGCGCCAGCAGCTTGGAACCGTATGGAAACACCATATATTTT
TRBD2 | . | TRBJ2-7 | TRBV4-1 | CASSVEGLVSYEQYF | TGCGCCAGCAGCGTCGAGGGACTAGTTTCCTACGAGCAGTACTTC
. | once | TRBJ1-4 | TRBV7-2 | CASSFLVPGESKLFF | TGTGCCAGCAGCTTCTTGGTACCAGGGGAGTCAAAACTGTTTTTT
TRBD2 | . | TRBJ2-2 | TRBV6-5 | CASSYGRESGELFF | TGTGCCAGCAGTTACGGGCGGGAGAGCGGGGAGCTGTTTTTT
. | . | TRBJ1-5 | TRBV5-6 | CASSLTGLKKPQHF | TGTGCCAGCAGCTTGACAGGGTTGAAAAAGCCCCAGCATTTT
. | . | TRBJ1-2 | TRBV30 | CAWGGGFGYGYTF | TGTGCCTGGGGTGGCGGGTTTGGCTATGGCTACACCTTC
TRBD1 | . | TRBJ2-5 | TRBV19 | CASSISGQGAFETQYF | TGTGCCAGTAGTATATCAGGGCAGGGGGCCTTCGAGACCCAGTACTTC
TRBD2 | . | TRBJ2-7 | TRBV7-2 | CASSLASSGNYEQYF | TGTGCCAGCAGCTTGGCCTCTAGCGGAAACTACGAGCAGTACTTC
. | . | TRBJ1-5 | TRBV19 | CASSMGGFNQPQHF | TGTGCCAGTAGTATGGGGGGTTTTAATCAGCCCCAGCATTTT
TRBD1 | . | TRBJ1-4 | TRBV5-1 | CASSSSGTGEEKLFF | TGCGCCAGCAGCTCTTCCGGGACAGGGGAAGAAAAACTGTTTTTT